This T cell receptor beta chain was recorded in a study of T cell responses to AZD1222 COVID-19 vaccine (dated by TCRdb to the early 2020s). About the study as a whole: AZD1222 recipients with second doses at about 4 weeks or about 12 weeks were pooled, because spike-specific TCR depth and breadth did not differ between schedules. A total of roughly 240 trial participants underwent TCR sequencing, of whom some 210 received two doses of AZD1222 and about 25 received two doses of the MenACWY control vaccine. Trial participants were enrolled by age into 18-55, 56-69 and 70-plus year subgroups, with 148, 28 and 57 TCR-sequenced participants respectively. What the study reported, not specific to this receptor: Because no samples from the day 14 peak response were available, repertoires could be characterized only after the peak T cell response. Most participants were white British and females outnumbered males, and the authors suggested that clonal diversity may have been underestimated. The 56-69-year group was small, and its depth increase did not reach significance, likely because of low power. After two AZD1222 doses, both the breadth and the depth of spike-specific TCRs were significantly higher than at day 0 and than in MenACWY recipients. The vaccine-associated CD4 TCRs covered the entire spike protein, and the dominant responses fell in regions 160-218 and 743-854. Reportedly, close to half of the unique spike-specific TCRs recognized epitopes lying outside the regions that are mutated in the B.1.351 and B.1.1.7 variants. Conclusions about previously exposed vaccinees are limited because only a handful of AZD1222 recipients were SARS-CoV-2 seropositive at baseline.

Taken with the paper, the label for time point translates to: baseline before first vaccination. Vaccinee samples were obtained from the UK trials COV001 and COV002, which included a single-blind randomized controlled phase 2/3 trial of AZD1222 (ChAdOx1 nCoV-19) in healthy adults. For TCRbeta chain sequencing, PBMC samples were collected from trial participants at day 0 and at day 28 after the second dose. This clone was seen a single time. Its cognate antigen has yet to be identified. The input lacks base qualities; no much larger clone sits a single base away. The germline V gene (reference sequence) gives CDR1 as SEHNR and CDR2 as FQNEAQ. Including the terminal cysteine and phenylalanine, the CDR3 comprises 15 residues. The kept DNA is CDR3 alone, 45 bases in frame from the first base. For this chain, trimming is 3 bases at the V end and 3 bases at the J end, and the number of junction bases without a gene match is 5.

The CDR3 regions of human TCRbeta chains were analyzed by immunosequencing. Per the source publication's procedure: Repertoire TCRs were matched against a reference library of SARS-CoV-2-specific TCRs generated with the MIRA antigen-specificity platform. Breadth was defined as the fraction of unique TCRs that were SARS-CoV-2-associated. Depth was defined as the fraction of total T cells that were SARS-CoV-2-associated. Using the MIRA data, every spike-specific TCR was mapped to the spike region that the TCR reacted to and assigned to either a CD4 or a CD8 class. Log10-transformed breadth and depth values were compared by one-way ANOVA with Sidak's multiple comparisons tests. The table comes from immuneACCESS by way of TCRdb, which keeps in-frame sequences with V and J called. Part of the clones is missing from these tables; in studies checked, under half for an unresolved V gene and the rest for unknown reasons. The DNA was the basis for D and trimming; V, J and clone size are from that table. This sample is represented by 100,000 or so clones; around 94% of them were singletons. Roughly 2% of the sample lies in the top ten.

The clonotype was recovered from an adult in good health. The chain was built from TRBV7-9 and TRBJ1-3; 7 bases in the middle match TRBD1. Source: peripheral blood, taken on day 0 of AZD1222 vaccination. The CDR3 is CASSFGAGGGNTIYF. The base sequence is TGTGCCAGCAGCTTTGGAGCAGGGGGTGGAAACACCATATATTTT.